Below, 18 T cell receptor beta chains from the same sample are listed, as sequenced in a study of massively parallel sequencing of T cell beta chains. MiXCR, applied by TCRdb to the 5' RACE reads, yields one record per CDR3 protein. The data hold fewer than 4,500 distinct CDR3 sequences, with around 38% observed a single time. The sample was commercial RNA from peripheral blood pooled from many donors. Source of these receptors: a pool of human donors in good health; the sample was commercial RNA pooled from many donors.

This rearrangement joins TRBV20-1 to TRBJ2-4; the D call may be TRBD1 or TRBD2 (7 bases each). CDR1 and CDR2 from the germline V gene are DFQATT and SNEGSKA (reference sequence). The CDR3 is made up of 15 amino acids. V was cut by 0 bases and J by 10 bases, with 19 bases left in between. CDR3 sequence: CSARDQGEGARIQYF. DNA for the CDR3: TGCAGTGCTAGAGATCAAGGGGAGGGGGCACGTATTCAGTACTTC.

This clonotype turned up a few times. The chain uses TRBV20-1 and TRBJ2-1; 15 bases fit TRBD2. J was trimmed by 10 bases and V by 7 bases; bases with no gene match: 5. The CDR3 runs 13 residues. Germline V gene lookup returns CDR1 DFQATT and CDR2 SNEGSKA (reference sequence). The CDR3: CSGGTSGGREQFF. CDR3 DNA sequence: TGCAGTGGGGGGACTAGCGGGGGGAGGGAGCAGTTCTTC.

J is TRBJ2-7 and V is TRBV21-1; no check of the table's D call, TRBD2, against the DNA was made. TRBV21-1 is shown as a pseudogene. The CDR3 sequence is 13 residues long. CDR3 in amino acids: CASMEGGSYEQYF. The CDR3 DNA is TGTGCCAGCATGGAGGGAGGATCCTACGAGCAGTACTTC.

The rearrangement uses TRBV6-4 and TRBJ2-1; D tentatively reads TRBD1 or TRBD2 (5 bases each). Trimming stripped 5 bases from V and 6 bases from J, with 8 bases between. Germline CDR1 MRHNA, CDR2 SNTAGT. This CDR3 comprises 12 residues. CDR3 sequence reads: CASSRGVNEQFF. Here the CDR3 DNA reads TGTGCCAGCAGTCGAGGGGTCAATGAGCAGTTCTTC.

The V and J genes are TRBV4-2 and TRBJ2-1; 10 bases line up with TRBD2. The J segment lost 7 bases and the V segment lost 4 bases, leaving 7 bases of the junction unmatched. The CDR3 is 15 amino acids. Germline values: CDR1 LGHNA, CDR2 YNFKEQ. The CDR3 is CASSPLLAGVNEQFF. The CDR3 nucleotides are TGTGCCAGCAGCCCTCTCCTAGCGGGGGTTAATGAGCAGTTCTTC.

A few counts support this clonotype. The rearrangement uses TRBV20-1 and TRBJ1-1; no clear D. V lost 1 base, J lost 5 bases, and 14 bases lay in between. This CDR3 has 14 amino acids. The germline gives CDR1 DFQATT, CDR2 SNEGSKA (reference sequence). The CDR3 protein is CSARVGLRTTEAFF. CDR3 coding DNA: TGCAGTGCTAGAGTTGGGCTCCGGACGACTGAAGCTTTCTTT.

The rearrangement links TRBV5-1 to TRBJ2-5; the D gene is possibly TRBD2 (5 bases). Trimming cost V 1 base and J 2 bases, with 12 bases left between them. The CDR3 extends over 15 amino acids. Germline-derived CDR1 and CDR2 are SGHRS and YFSETQ. Here the CDR3 reads CASSLSSVEQETQYF. The DNA for the CDR3 is TGCGCCAGCAGCTTGAGTAGCGTAGAACAAGAGACCCAGTACTTC.

A few counts support this clonotype. The V and J genes are TRBV6-2 or TRBV6-3 and TRBJ2-1; no clear D gene. Germline V gene sequence: CDR1 MNHEY, CDR2 SVGEGT. There are 15 residues in the CDR3. Trimming cost V 2 bases and J 5 bases, with 13 bases left between them. The CDR3 loop reads CASSYSALGHNEQFF. The CDR3 DNA is TGTGCCAGCAGTTACAGCGCGCTGGGCCACAATGAGCAGTTCTTC.

The V call is TRBV2, the J call TRBJ1-1; D is perhaps TRBD1 (6 bases). The CDR3 covers 12 residues. V was cut by 4 bases and J by 10 bases, with 13 bases left in between. Per the germline V gene, CDR1 is SNHLY and CDR2 is FYNNEI. CDR3 coding DNA: TGTGCCAGCAGTGCAGGGGCGCGTAGAGCTTTCTTT. Protein sequence: CASSAGARRAFF.

The chain recombines TRBV10-3 with TRBJ1-6, with D tentatively TRBD1 (5 bases). Trimming took off 5 bases at V and 7 bases at J, with 15 bases between the two ends. The CDR3 sequence is 15 residues long. Germline V CDR1 and CDR2: ENHRY, SYGVKD. The DNA for the CDR3 is TGTGCCATCAGTTTGGAAGGGAGGGACAATTCACCCCTCCACTTT. Translating it yields CAISLEGRDNSPLHF.

By proportion, this clonotype is medium-sized. The chain has TRBV6-2 or TRBV6-3 and TRBJ2-2; unclear D gene. The V gene lost 3 bases and the J gene lost 6 bases, with 2 bases spanning the gap. The germline V gene has CDR1 MNHEY and CDR2 SVGEGT. This CDR3 has 11 residues. Here the CDR3 reads CASSYPGELFF. The DNA for the CDR3 is TGTGCCAGCAGTTATCCCGGGGAGCTGTTTTTT.

In its sample, this clonotype was seen a few times. This chain links TRBV5-1 with TRBJ1-6; D perhaps matches TRBD1 (6 bases). Trimming cost V 1 base and J 7 bases, with 9 bases left between them. Germline CDR1 reads SGHRS; CDR2 reads YFSETQ. This CDR3 comprises 14 residues. DNA of the CDR3: TGCGCCAGCAGCTTGAGTGGGGGCAATTCACCCCTCCACTTT. Its translation: CASSLSGGNSPLHF.

This chain links TRBV14 with TRBJ1-6; D remains unclear. The germline gives CDR1 SGHDN, CDR2 FVKESK. The ends were cut back, 3 bases at V and 6 bases at J, with 9 bases in the middle. There are 14 residues in the CDR3. CDR3 coding DNA: TGTGCCAGCAGCCAGGGCTGGGCTAATTCACCCCTCCACTTT. This translates into CASSQGWANSPLHF. The whole variable domain, remainder taken from reference TRBV14 and TRBJ1-6, is EAGVTQFPSHSVIEKGQTVTLRCDPISGHDNLYWYRRVMGKEIKFLLHFVKESKQDESGMPNNRFLAERTGGTYSTLKVQPAELEDSGVYFCASSQGWANSPLHFGNGTRLTVT.

The V call is TRBV13, the J call TRBJ1-4; 7 bases are a match to TRBD1. V lost 0 bases and J lost 5; bases outside the gene matches: 3. The CDR3 totals 15 residues. CDR1 is PRHDT and CDR2 is FYEKMQ in the germline V gene (reference sequence). CDR3 nucleotide sequence: TGTGCCAGCAGCTTAGGCGACAGGGAGAATGAAAAACTGTTTTTT. Protein: CASSLGDRENEKLFF.

This chain joins TRBV29-1 and TRBJ2-1; 7 nucleotides agree with TRBD2. The CDR3 loop spans 13 amino acids. Germline CDR1 is SQVTM and CDR2 is ANQGSEA. The ends lost 3 bases at V and 1 base at J; junction bases unmatched: 0. The CDR3 nucleotides read TGCAGCGTTGAGGGGGGGTCCTACAATGAGCAGTTCTTC. It yields the protein CSVEGGSYNEQFF.

CDR3 sequence: CASSLIVGFGEQYF. The DNA for the CDR3 is TGCGCCAGCAGCTTGATAGTAGGGTTCGGCGAGCAGTACTTC. This sequence joins TRBV5-1 and TRBJ2-7; D unclear. CDR1 SGHRS and CDR2 YFSETQ come from the germline V gene. Trimming removed 1 base at V and 6 bases at J, with 14 bases between. The CDR3 has 14 residues.

This clonotype has only a few counts. The genes are TRBV7-2 and TRBJ2-2; 8 bases are a match to TRBD1. CDR1 is SGHTA and CDR2 is FQGNSA in the germline V gene. Trimming at V came to 6 bases and at J to 1 base, leaving 4 bases not matched to a gene. The CDR3 runs to 15 residues. CDR3 nucleotide sequence: TGTGCCAGCAGTTCCGGGACAGGGAACACCGGGGAGCTGTTTTTT. This sequence encodes CASSSGTGNTGELFF.

The chain employs TRBV2 and TRBJ2-1; 8 bases agree with TRBD1. Looked up from germline, CDR1 is SNHLY and CDR2 is FYNNEI. Losses at the gene ends were 2 bases for V and 8 bases for J; bases not matched to a gene: 5. The CDR3 spans 14 residues. The CDR3 is CASSEQGAIYEQFF. The CDR3, as DNA: TGTGCCAGCAGTGAACAGGGGGCGATCTATGAGCAGTTCTTC.